The 24 T cell receptor beta chains below all came from one sample that was sequenced in a study of OX40 agonist ivuxolimab in advanced cancers. Sequencing was performed with immunoSEQ multiplex PCR; in TCRdb, only in-frame clones are kept and a portion is missing. The data hold roughly 70,000 clones, with about four fifths observed a single time. The material was CD4+ or CD8+ T cells sorted from blood, obtained in a trial of the OX40 agonist ivuxolimab. The receptors originated from an adult with an advanced solid tumor such as melanoma, head and neck, liver or kidney cancer.

This clone was found once. The chain uses TRBV6-1 and TRBJ1-1; no clear D. This CDR3 region has 12 residues. V shed 1 base and J shed 10 bases, with 10 bases lying between them. Germline lookup yields CDR1 MNHNS and CDR2 SASEGT. The CDR3 is CASSEGPQRAFF. DNA of the CDR3: TGTGCCAGCAGTGAAGGACCTCAGAGAGCTTTCTTT.

This rearrangement joins TRBV12-5 to TRBJ2-1, with a possible D match to TRBD1 (6 bases). V dropped 6 bases and J dropped 2 bases, with 11 bases sitting between them. The CDR3 loop spans 14 amino acids. Germline CDR1 LGHNT, CDR2 FRNRAP. The CDR3, as DNA: TGTGCTAGTGGCCGGGACACGACCTACAATGAGCAGTTCTTC. It encodes CASGRDTTYNEQFF.

The chain carries TRBV4-3 and TRBJ2-1; 7 nucleotides agree with TRBD2. The trim removed 0 bases at V and 4 bases at J, leaving 3 bases unmatched. This CDR3 region has 15 residues. Germline CDR1 LGHNA, CDR2 YSLEER. The CDR3 nucleotides read TGCGCCAGCAGCCAAGAGGGGGGGTGGTACAATGAGCAGTTCTTC. Residues: CASSQEGGWYNEQFF.

The genes are TRBV5-1 and TRBJ1-2; a possible D gene is TRBD1 (5 bases). The V gene's germline CDR1 is SGHRS and CDR2 YFSETQ. This CDR3 has 14 amino acids. V lost 0 bases and J 4 bases, leaving 10 bases between the germline ends. For the CDR3, the DNA is TGCGCCAGCAGCTTGGGAGGGGAAAGCTATGGCTACACCTTC. Protein product: CASSLGGESYGYTF.

This clone was found once. This chain uses TRBV5-4 with TRBJ1-2; possibly TRBD1 for D (5 bases). This CDR3 comprises 13 residues. The germline V gene has CDR1 SGHNT and CDR2 YYREEE (reference sequence). V dropped 4 bases and J dropped 0 bases, with 7 bases sitting between them. The CDR3 region is CASSRDSNYGYTF. CDR3 sequence (DNA): TGTGCCAGCAGCCGGGACTCTAACTATGGCTACACCTTC.

The gene calls are TRBV5-4 and TRBJ2-3; TRBD2 matches 12 bases. The CDR3 runs to 16 residues. V gave up 0 bases and J gave up 6 bases; unmatched junction bases: 5. Germline V gene lookup returns CDR1 SGHNT and CDR2 YYREEE (reference sequence). This chain's CDR3 is CASSLALAGGLDTQYF. The CDR3 DNA reads as TGTGCCAGCAGCTTGGCTCTAGCGGGGGGGTTGGATACGCAGTATTTT.

The chain links TRBV29-1 to TRBJ1-2, with TRBD1 as a possible D gene (5 bases). Trimming shortened V by 6 bases and J by 1 base, and 9 bases separated the two germline ends. Per germline, CDR1 SQVTM and CDR2 ANQGSEA. The CDR3 length is 12 residues. The CDR3 loop is CSVEQDNYGYTF. The CDR3 bases are TGCAGCGTCGAACAGGATAACTATGGCTACACCTTC. Based on the CDR3 plus reference TRBV29-1 and TRBJ1-2, the full variable domain is SAVISQKPSRDICQRGTSLTIQCQVDSQVTMMFWYRQQPGQSLTLIATANQGSEATYESGFVIDKFPISRPNLTFSTLTVSNMSPEDSSIYLCSVEQDNYGYTFGSGTRLTVV.

V gene TRBV5-5 combines with J gene TRBJ1-1, with TRBD1 matching over 8 bases. V dropped 1 base and J dropped 3; count of bases not matched to a gene: 5. Germline V lookup: CDR1 SGHKS, CDR2 YYEKEE (reference sequence). The CDR3 is 15 amino acids. CDR3 DNA sequence: TGTGCCAGCAGCTTGTTTCAGGGACAGGACACTGAAGCTTTCTTT. The encoded protein is CASSLFQGQDTEAFF.

The V and J genes are TRBV11-2 and TRBJ2-5, with 7 bases matching TRBD2. CDR1 SGHAT and CDR2 FQNNGV come from the germline V gene. The CDR3 totals 15 residues. J was trimmed by 1 base and V by 3 bases; bases with no gene match: 5. CDR3 in amino acids: CASSFPLAGQETQYF. The CDR3 bases are TGTGCCAGCAGCTTTCCCTTAGCGGGCCAAGAGACCCAGTACTTC.

The V gene is TRBV19, the J gene TRBJ2-7; D is perhaps TRBD2 (7 bases). CDR3 length: 15 residues. The germline gives CDR1 LNHDA, CDR2 SQIVND (reference sequence). Trimming cost V 7 bases and J 5 bases, with 21 bases left between them. The CDR3 spells CASTPRGGTLNEQYF. DNA of the CDR3: TGTGCCAGTACCCCTAGGGGGGGGACTCTGAACGAGCAGTACTTC.

The chain employs TRBV5-4 and TRBJ1-2; 8 bases fit TRBD1. The CDR3 length is 14 residues. Trimming cost V 4 bases and J 4 bases; bases outside gene matches: 6. Germline V gives CDR1 SGHNT, CDR2 YYREEE (reference sequence). CDR3 bases: TGTGCCAGCAGCAAGGGACAGGAGGGCTATGGCTACACCTTC. It specifies CASSKGQEGYGYTF.

J is TRBJ2-3 and V is TRBV5-4; D tentatively reads TRBD1 or TRBD2 (5 bases each). With 2 bases removed from V and 7 bases from J, the gap between germline ends came to 17 bases. This CDR3 comprises 15 residues. The germline V gene encodes CDR1 SGHNT and CDR2 YYREEE (reference sequence). The CDR3 nucleotides are TGTGCCAGCAGCTTAACCGGGACCCCGTTGTATACGCAGTATTTT. Its protein product is CASSLTGTPLYTQYF.

The J gene is TRBJ2-3, the V gene TRBV6-1; no reliable D call. There are 15 residues in the CDR3. Germline-derived CDR1 and CDR2 are MNHNS and SASEGT. With 1 base removed from V and 3 bases from J, the gap between germline ends came to 11 bases. CDR3 in amino acids: CASSEGRGGTDTQYF. CDR3 nucleotide sequence: TGTGCCAGCAGTGAAGGGCGTGGTGGGACAGATACGCAGTATTTT.

The chain is built from TRBV6-6 and TRBJ1-1; tentatively, D is TRBD1 (6 bases). V was pared by 6 bases and J by 0 bases, with 14 bases between. The CDR3 runs 15 residues. In germline, CDR1 is MNHNY, CDR2 SVGAGI (reference sequence). The DNA of the CDR3 is TGTGCCAGCAGCTCCGGACAGTTCATGAACACTGAAGCTTTCTTT. Translation: CASSSGQFMNTEAFF.

The V call is TRBV6-5, the J call TRBJ2-7; 8 bases fit TRBD2. V trimming: 2 bases; J trimming: 2 bases; junction bases outside the gene matches: 2. Germline V gives CDR1 MNHEY, CDR2 SVGAGI. This CDR3 has 14 amino acids. DNA for the CDR3: TGTGCCAGCAGTTACCACGGGAGGGCCTACGAGCAGTACTTC. The encoded protein is CASSYHGRAYEQYF.

The V gene is TRBV29-1, the J gene TRBJ1-1; D remains unclear. This CDR3 comprises 10 residues. Trimming removed 7 bases at V and 2 bases at J, with 5 bases between. CDR1 SQVTM and CDR2 ANQGSEA come from the germline V gene. CDR3 sequence: CSGRNTEAFF. In DNA, the CDR3 is TGCAGCGGGAGAAACACTGAAGCTTTCTTT.

The chain employs TRBV6-5 and TRBJ1-5, with D perhaps TRBD1 (5 bases). Germline values: CDR1 MNHEY, CDR2 SVGAGI. V lost 8 bases and J lost 4, with 12 bases in between. The CDR3 has 13 residues. The CDR3, as DNA: TGTGCCAGCCAGGTCAGGGCGAATCAGCCCCAGCATTTT. It yields the protein CASQVRANQPQHF.

This rearrangement joins TRBV5-5 to TRBJ2-7, with TRBD2 as a possible D gene (6 bases). In germline, CDR1 is SGHKS, CDR2 YYEKEE (reference sequence). Trimming left V 4 bases short and J 0 bases short, with 11 bases between. CDR3 length: 14 amino acids. The CDR3 sequence: CASSPGTGSYEQYF. As DNA, the CDR3 is TGTGCCAGCAGCCCCGGGACTGGCTCCTACGAGCAGTACTTC.

J is TRBJ1-2 and V is TRBV27; D unclear. The CDR3 loop spans 13 amino acids. CDR1 and CDR2 from the germline V gene are MNHEY and SMNVEV (reference sequence). Trimming removed 2 bases from V and 8 bases from J, with 12 bases in between. CDR3 DNA sequence: TGTGCCAGCAGTTTACGTGGGAAGTGGGGCTACACCTTC. Its translation is CASSLRGKWGYTF.

V usage is TRBV10-2 and J usage is TRBJ2-1; D is perhaps TRBD2 (5 bases). From germline, CDR1 is WSHSY and CDR2 SAAADI. The CDR3 covers 14 residues. V was pared by 8 bases and J by 0 bases, with 11 bases between. In nucleotides, the CDR3 is TGCGCCAGCGGCCTAGGGAGCTCCTACAATGAGCAGTTCTTC. Amino acid sequence: CASGLGSSYNEQFF.

The rearrangement joins TRBV5-4 to TRBJ2-7, with D unclear. The CDR3 is made up of 15 amino acids. Germline lookup yields CDR1 SGHNT and CDR2 YYREEE (reference sequence). The V and J ends lost 4 bases and 5 bases respectively, with 19 bases between them. As DNA, the CDR3 is TGTGCCAGCAGCCCAAGGACCCTTTCTCCCCACGAGCAGTACTTC. Amino acids: CASSPRTLSPHEQYF. The entire variable domain, with the rest obtained from reference TRBV5-4 and TRBJ2-7, is as follows: ETGVTQSPTHLIKTRGQQVTLRCSSQSGHNTVSWYQQALGQGPQFIFQYYREEENGRGNFPPRFSGLQFPNYSSELNVNALELDDSALYLCASSPRTLSPHEQYFGPGTRLTVT.

This sequence joins TRBV9 and TRBJ2-1; D may be TRBD2 (5 bases). The CDR3 is made up of 14 amino acids. The V end was cut by 2 bases, the J end by 4 bases, with 10 bases between. Germline assignment: CDR1 SGDLS and CDR2 YYNGEE. DNA for the CDR3: TGTGCCAGCAGCGTCGGGAAGGGTTACAATGAGCAGTTCTTC. Translating gives CASSVGKGYNEQFF.

The chain uses TRBV11-2 and TRBJ2-3; no reliable D call. The CDR3 contains 14 residues. Germline V gene data show CDR1 as SGHAT and CDR2 as FQNNGV. The V gene lost 6 bases and the J gene lost 1 base, with 11 bases spanning the gap. The CDR3 protein is CASRGWPRTDTQYF. The CDR3, as DNA: TGTGCCAGCAGAGGGTGGCCTCGCACAGATACGCAGTATTTT.

The chain employs TRBV5-6 and TRBJ2-3; perhaps D is TRBD1 or TRBD2 (5 bases each). Germline CDR1 reads SGHDT; CDR2 reads YYEEEE. V lost 0 bases, J lost 6 bases, and 8 bases lay in between. The CDR3 contains 13 residues. The CDR3 is CASSLGGTDTQYF. CDR3 bases: TGTGCCAGCAGCTTGGGGGGGACCGATACGCAGTATTTT.